These 25 T cell receptor beta chains were all obtained from the same sample, sequenced in a study of blood T cell repertoires in COVID-19. The assay was immunoSEQ multiplex PCR, and TCRdb's table has in-frame clones only and misses some. Of under 250,000 clones listed, 81% are singletons. The sample taken for sequencing was peripheral blood. The origin of the receptors is a woman at least 80 years old with acute or convalescent COVID-19.

This clone was found once. The chain recombines TRBV18 with TRBJ2-5; TRBD2 aligns across 8 bases. The CDR3 loop spans 15 amino acids. Germline V gene data show CDR1 as KGHSH and CDR2 as LQKENI. V was clipped by 3 bases and J by 2 bases; unmatched bases: 5. The CDR3 spells CASSPALAVQETQYF. The DNA for the CDR3 is TGTGCCAGCTCACCGGCACTAGCGGTACAAGAGACCCAGTACTTC.

CDR3 in DNA: TGTGCAAGTCGCTCCTGGGGGCACCATGAGAATCAGCCCCAGCATTTT. This codes for CASRSWGHHENQPQHF. V is TRBV12-2 and J is TRBJ1-5; the table's D gene call, TRBD1, was not cross checked with the DNA. TRBV12-2 is assigned pseudogene status. This CDR3 is 16 amino acids long.

V usage is TRBV10-3 and J usage is TRBJ2-2; TRBD2 might be the D (6 bases). Germline V CDR1 and CDR2: ENHRY, SYGVKD. The CDR3 runs to 13 residues. Trimming took 5 bases from V and 5 from J, leaving 9 bases between them. CDR3 DNA sequence: TGTGCCATCAGTTCAGGGAGGACCGGGGAGCTGTTTTTT. Translating gives CAISSGRTGELFF.

The V and J genes are TRBV6-1 and TRBJ2-7, with 8 bases aligning to TRBD1. This CDR3 has 14 residues. CDR1 is MNHNS, CDR2 SASEGT, per germline. V dropped 2 bases and J dropped 5; count of bases not matched to a gene: 5. As DNA, the CDR3 is TGTGCCAGCAGTGAATTTGGACAGGGCCACGAGCAGTACTTC. This translates into CASSEFGQGHEQYF.

The chain couples TRBV7-2 to TRBJ1-2; D perhaps matches TRBD1 (6 bases). Deletions cut 3 bases from V and 6 bases from J, with 20 bases between. CDR3 length: 16 amino acids. Per germline, CDR1 SGHTA and CDR2 FQGNSA. CDR3 coding DNA: TGTGCCAGCAGCTTTTCTAAGGACAGATGGGAAAATGGCTACACCTTC. Translation gives CASSFSKDRWENGYTF.

The genes are TRBV7-2 and TRBJ2-1, with a tentative D call TRBD2 (6 bases). Trimming left V 1 base short and J 9 bases short, with 13 bases between. Germline values: CDR1 SGHTA, CDR2 FQGNSA. The CDR3 runs to 14 residues. CDR3: CASSLGPELAEQFF. The DNA of the CDR3 is TGTGCCAGCAGCTTAGGCCCGGAACTAGCTGAGCAGTTCTTC.

The genes are TRBV3-1 (or the pseudogene TRBV3-2) and TRBJ1-2, with D possibly TRBD1 on 6 matching bases. The V end was cut by 3 bases, the J end by 8 bases, with 16 bases between. This CDR3 has 14 residues. Germline V gene data show CDR1 as LGHDT and CDR2 as YNNKEL (reference sequence). DNA for the CDR3: TGTGCCAGCAGCCATTACCGGGGACATCGGGGCTACACCTTC. It is translated as CASSHYRGHRGYTF.

The chain has TRBV7-9 and TRBJ1-5; unclear D gene. The CDR3 runs to 16 residues. The V gene lost 5 bases and the J gene lost 5 bases, with 19 bases spanning the gap. CDR1 and CDR2 from the germline V gene are SEHNR and FQNEAQ (reference sequence). CDR3 nucleotide sequence: TGTGCCAGCAGCCGAACTTTTCGGGGTATAGATCAGCCCCAGCATTTT. Translated: CASSRTFRGIDQPQHF.

This sequence joins TRBV2 and TRBJ2-7, with D possibly called TRBD1 or TRBD2 (5 bases each). The CDR3 has 13 amino acids. The germline CDR1 and CDR2 sequences are SNHLY and FYNNEI. The germline V and J ends were trimmed by 8 bases and 3 bases, with 14 bases remaining between them. The CDR3 region has the DNA TGTGCCAGCGGTGGGGGAGTAAGCTACGAGCAGTACTTC. Its translation is CASGGGVSYEQYF.

The CDR3 bases are TGTGCCTGGAGTGCCCGGGACAGGGAGTACGAGCAGTACTTC. It codes for CAWSARDREYEQYF. The J gene is TRBJ2-7, the V gene TRBV30; 9 bases match TRBD1. The CDR3 totals 14 residues. Germline assignment: CDR1 GTSNPN and CDR2 SVGIG (reference sequence). With V trimmed by 1 base and J by 4 bases, 5 bases remained unmatched.

V gene TRBV5-1 combines with J gene TRBJ2-7, with 10 bases that match TRBD1. V dropped 1 base and J dropped 5; count of bases not matched to a gene: 6. The germline V gene encodes CDR1 SGHRS and CDR2 YFSETQ. The CDR3 consists of 15 residues. This chain's CDR3 is CASSLTGTGVDEQYF. The DNA for the CDR3 is TGCGCCAGCAGCTTGACGGGGACAGGGGTCGACGAGCAGTACTTC.

The V and J genes are TRBV7-2 and TRBJ2-3; D possibly corresponds to TRBD1 (6 bases). V shed 3 bases and J shed 4 bases, with 20 bases lying between them. CDR3 length equals 17 residues. Germline CDR1 and CDR2: SGHTA and FQGNSA. CDR3 nucleotide sequence: TGTGCCAGCAGCTTCATCCCCCACAGGGTTAGGGCAGATACGCAGTATTTT. Its protein is CASSFIPHRVRADTQYF. Using reference TRBV7-2 and TRBJ2-3 for the parts outside the CDR3, the full variable domain is GAGVSQSPSNKVTEKGKDVELRCDPISGHTALYWYRQSLGQGLEFLIYFQGNSAPDKSGLPSDRFSAERTGGSVSTLTIQRTQQEDSAVYLCASSFIPHRVRADTQYFGPGTRLTVL.

This clone was counted between two and nine times. The sample carries other DNA sequences with the same CDR3. CDR3 nucleotide sequence: TGTGCCAGCAGTTTGGACAGAAATAATTCACCCCTCCACTTT. It codes for CASSLDRNNSPLHF. V is TRBV6-5 and J is TRBJ1-6; tentatively, D is TRBD1 (6 bases). Trimming removed 4 bases at V and 5 bases at J, with 9 bases between. The germline gives CDR1 MNHEY, CDR2 SVGAGI. The CDR3 runs to 14 residues.

J is TRBJ2-7 and V is TRBV3-1 (or the pseudogene TRBV3-2), with D possibly being TRBD2 (6 bases). V dropped 0 bases and J dropped 4 bases, with 16 bases sitting between them. This CDR3 contains 16 residues. Germline loops: CDR1 LGHDT, CDR2 YNNKEL (reference sequence). The CDR3 protein is CASSQDGRELIYEQYF. CDR3 DNA sequence: TGTGCCAGCAGCCAAGATGGGCGGGAACTAATATACGAGCAGTACTTC.

The chain links TRBV30 to TRBJ2-1; 10 nucleotides line up with TRBD2. There are 16 residues in the CDR3. Losses at the gene ends were 4 bases for V and 12 bases for J; bases not matched to a gene: 18. CDR1 is GTSNPN, CDR2 SVGIG, per germline (reference sequence). This CDR3 reads CAWTPRGASGSFAQFF. CDR3 coding DNA: TGTGCCTGGACCCCAAGGGGGGCTAGCGGGAGTTTTGCGCAGTTCTTC.

The rearrangement uses TRBV5-1 and TRBJ2-5; 7 nucleotides match TRBD2. V lost 4 bases to trimming and J lost 1 base; unmatched junction nucleotides: 7. Germline V lookup: CDR1 SGHRS, CDR2 YFSETQ. The CDR3 extends over 15 amino acids. The CDR3, as DNA: TGCGCCAGCAGCCTTGGGGTAGCGGGCCAAGAGACCCAGTACTTC. Amino acids: CASSLGVAGQETQYF.

The J gene is TRBJ1-2, the V gene TRBV3-1 (or the pseudogene TRBV3-2), with D possibly being TRBD1 (6 bases). The V end lost 2 bases, the J end lost 3 bases, and 7 bases lay between the germline ends. The CDR3 loop spans 13 amino acids. Germline CDR1 LGHDT, CDR2 YNNKEL (reference sequence). The CDR3: CASSQPGDYGYTF. CDR3 bases: TGTGCCAGCAGCCAACCAGGGGACTATGGCTACACCTTC.

The chain has TRBV7-8 and TRBJ2-1; D is ambiguous. This CDR3 has 17 residues. CDR1 and CDR2 from the germline V gene are SGHVS and FQNEAQ. The germline V and J ends were trimmed by 5 bases and 3 bases, with 20 bases remaining between them. Here the CDR3 reads CASSPQKRRVDYNEQFF. The CDR3 nucleotides read TGTGCCAGCAGCCCTCAAAAGAGGCGCGTCGACTACAATGAGCAGTTCTTC.

This clone was counted between two and nine times. The CDR3 sequence: CASSLVLAGGPYEQYF. CDR3 DNA sequence: TGCGCCAGCAGCTTAGTTCTAGCGGGAGGTCCCTACGAGCAGTACTTC. This chain joins TRBV5-1 and TRBJ2-7; 11 nucleotides align to TRBD2. The CDR3 runs to 16 residues. CDR1 is SGHRS, CDR2 YFSETQ, per germline. Germline trimming cut 2 bases from V and 2 bases from J; bases unmatched to any gene: 6.

This chain links TRBV28 with TRBJ1-2, with 7 positions matching TRBD1. This CDR3 comprises 16 residues. With 2 bases clipped from V and 6 bases from J, the junction kept 12 bases outside the gene matches. Germline V CDR1 and CDR2: MDHEN, SYDVKM. CDR3 residues: CASSLRADRNIDGYTF. The CDR3 coding sequence is TGTGCCAGCAGTTTAAGGGCGGACAGGAACATCGATGGCTACACCTTC.

The DNA of the CDR3 is TGTGCCACCAGCAGACCTCGGACTAGCGGTTACTACGAGCAGTACTTC. Protein sequence: CATSRPRTSGYYEQYF. This rearrangement joins TRBV15 to TRBJ2-7, with 10 positions matching TRBD2. The ends lost 2 bases at V and 3 bases at J; junction bases unmatched: 7. CDR3 length: 16 residues. Germline-derived CDR1 and CDR2 are LNHNV and YYDKDF (reference sequence). Full variable domain (outside the CDR3, taken from reference TRBV15 and TRBJ2-7): DAMVIQNPRYQVTQFGKPVTLSCSQTLNHNVMYWYQQKSSQAPKLLFHYYDKDFNNEADTPDNFQSRRPNTSFCFLDIRSPGLGDTAMYLCATSRPRTSGYYEQYFGPGTRLTVT.

This clone is a singleton in its sample. This chain connects TRBV3-1 (or the pseudogene TRBV3-2) to TRBJ1-6; D not resolved. Germline V gene data show CDR1 as LGHDT and CDR2 as YNNKEL (reference sequence). CDR3 size: 16 residues. The germline V and J ends were trimmed by 0 bases and 4 bases, with 10 bases remaining between them. The CDR3 sequence is CASSQDSGSYNSPLHF. CDR3 DNA sequence: TGTGCCAGCAGCCAAGATAGCGGCAGTTATAATTCACCCCTCCACTTT.

The chain links TRBV15 to TRBJ1-5; D is possibly TRBD1 (5 bases). The CDR3 contains 13 residues. Germline V gene lookup returns CDR1 LNHNV and CDR2 YYDKDF (reference sequence). V shed 3 bases and J shed 6 bases, with 9 bases lying between them. CDR3 sequence: CATSRAGGQPQHF. CDR3 sequence (DNA): TGTGCCACCAGCAGGGCCGGGGGTCAGCCCCAGCATTTT.

The chain joins TRBV11-2 to TRBJ1-1; 7 nucleotides align to TRBD1. The CDR3 contains 16 residues. Per the germline V gene, CDR1 is SGHAT and CDR2 is FQNNGV. V dropped 5 bases and J dropped 7; count of bases not matched to a gene: 16. The CDR3 region has the DNA TGTGCCAGCAGCGGAAGCCGCGCGACAGGGTTGGATGAAGCTTTCTTT. The encoded protein is CASSGSRATGLDEAFF.

This sequence joins TRBV4-1 and TRBJ1-2, with 10 bases fitting TRBD1. Germline assignment: CDR1 MGHRA and CDR2 YSYEKL. The V gene end was trimmed by 5 bases and the J gene end by 5 bases; junction bases not matched to a gene: 8. This CDR3 is 15 amino acids long. The chain's CDR3 is CASSEWDRGGYGYTF. CDR3 DNA sequence: TGCGCCAGCAGCGAATGGGACAGGGGCGGATATGGCTACACCTTC.